This T cell receptor (beta chain) was recorded in a study of PD-1 blockade in classical Hodgkin lymphoma. Germline lookup yields CDR1 SGHRS and CDR2 YFSETQ. The CDR3 consists of 14 residues. V lost 3 bases to trimming and J lost 3 bases; unmatched junction nucleotides: 4. The protocol was immunoSEQ multiplex PCR, while the TCRdb copy is restricted to in-frame clones and leaves out a portion. The sample consists of 25,000 to 30,000 clones, approximately 80% of them appearing once. On this clone: The antigen remains unidentified.

Noted time point: cycle 4 day 1 (C4D1), after about 6 weeks of nivolumab. Brentuximab vedotin exposure varied, and every patient relapsed after autologous stem cell transplantation. Purification of CD4+ T cells from thawed PBMCs was performed via magnetic negative selection. Study-level findings and limits: By cycle point C4D1, TCR diversity had risen significantly in CD4+ cells (but not CD8+ cells).

This specimen was CD4+ T cells from blood, taken before the fourth cycle of nivolumab. The TCR was taken from a human donor with classical Hodgkin lymphoma. The J gene is TRBJ2-7, the V gene TRBV5-1; the match to TRBD1 covers 9 bases. CDR3 sequence (DNA): TGCGCCAGCAGCTCACAGGGGGCTCTCTACGAGCAGTACTTC. Translated, it gives CASSSQGALYEQYF.